Listed below are T cell receptor beta chains from one sample, sequenced in a study of cytomegalovirus exposure and HLA in healthy donors. The assay was immunoSEQ multiplex PCR, and TCRdb's table has in-frame clones only and misses some. Here the sample spans 95,000 to 150,000 clones, 77% being singletons. What was sequenced was PBMCs. Receptor source: a man aged 18 to 29 in good health and CMV-seropositive. Each CDR3 is given with its conserved first and last residue. The D gene is left open where the match is weak.

-	TRBV7-2	TRBJ2-1	15	CASSLSGTGGFEQFF
-	TRBV28	TRBJ1-1	14	CASSLDRGGLQAFF
-	TRBV27	TRBJ1-4	16	CASSSPAGESREKLFF
-	TRBV27	TRBJ2-7	13	CASSSGHTYEQYF
TRBD1	TRBV2	TRBJ2-7	14	CASRADRSSYEQYF
TRBD1	TRBV6-5	TRBJ1-6	16	CASSYSATGGFSPLHF
-	TRBV11-2	TRBJ1-1	15	CASSFGQTLNTEAFF
TRBD2	TRBV19	TRBJ2-5	18	CASSQGVAGGAYQETQYF
-	TRBV30	TRBJ1-2	15	CAWIGLGTEGPGYTF
-	TRBV21-1	TRBJ2-3	14	CASREGWYTDTQYF
-	TRBV5-1	TRBJ2-3	15	CASSTPTRNTDTQYF
TRBD1	TRBV5-3	TRBJ1-2	13	CARSSGQTYGYTF
TRBD2	TRBV11-2	TRBJ2-5	16	CASSYLPDSGAETQYF
TRBD2	TRBV6-5	TRBJ2-7	15	CASSYKLAGVREQYF
-	TRBV4-2	TRBJ1-2	16	CASSQELPGITYGYTF
TRBD1	TRBV5-1	TRBJ1-5	15	CASSPDGQGNQPQHF
-	TRBV19	TRBJ1-5	16	CASSNGPAGYNQPQHF
-	TRBV9	TRBJ1-1	14	CASSVGLAYTEAFF
-	TRBV4-1	TRBJ2-3	19	CASSQSSKGLSFSTDTQYF
TRBD2	TRBV2	TRBJ2-1	18	CASSNLGTSGRVNNEQFF
-	TRBV19	TRBJ1-5	15	CASRPGEYYNQPQHF
TRBD2	TRBV4-2	TRBJ2-1	16	CASSQNSGRLYNEQFF
TRBD2	TRBV9	TRBJ2-7	14	CASSVGGGPYEQYF
-	TRBV19	TRBJ2-5	15	CASSIATGTGETQYF
TRBD1	TRBV6-6	TRBJ1-5	13	CLTGGHSNQPQHF
-	TRBV6-5	TRBJ1-2	14	CASRDDPAGDGYTF